The rows below give T cell receptor beta chains drawn from one sample of a study of CD8+ T cells in alopecia areata. This table comes from immunoSEQ multiplex PCR, and its TCRdb copy is limited to in-frame clones, with some not included. Here the sample spans 150,000 to 200,000 clones, approximately 57% being singletons. Sequenced here: CD4+ T cells sorted from blood, sampled at week 24, from a patient treated with tofacitinib. These receptors came from a human donor with alopecia areata. CDR3s include the opening cysteine and the closing phenylalanine or tryptophan.

CDR3: CASSASGSPNYGYTF
J: TRBJ1-2
length: 15
V: TRBV27

CDR3: CSPNREGEAFF
J: TRBJ1-1
length: 11
V: TRBV20-1

CDR3: CASSIRQGISEAFF
J: TRBJ1-1
length: 14
V: TRBV11-2

CDR3: CAWSVVGGNYGYTF
J: TRBJ1-2
length: 14
V: TRBV30

CDR3: CASTPWMGGPSTDTQYF
J: TRBJ2-3
length: 17
V: TRBV2

CDR3: CASSLAAGISTDTQYF
J: TRBJ2-3
length: 16
V: TRBV11-2

CDR3: CSVQGWTGDTEAFF
J: TRBJ1-1
length: 14
V: TRBV29-1

CDR3: CSVEDLLPPETQYF
J: TRBJ2-5
length: 14
V: TRBV29-1

CDR3: CATGGVGSPLHF
J: TRBJ1-6
length: 12
V: TRBV25-1

CDR3: CSVGGDGQPQHF
J: TRBJ1-5
length: 12
V: TRBV29-1

CDR3: CASTLPPRGSPLHF
J: TRBJ1-6
length: 14
V: TRBV6-6

CDR3: CATSITRTDTQYF
J: TRBJ2-3
length: 13
V: TRBV15

CDR3: CSVRASGANIQYF
J: TRBJ2-4
length: 13
V: TRBV29-1